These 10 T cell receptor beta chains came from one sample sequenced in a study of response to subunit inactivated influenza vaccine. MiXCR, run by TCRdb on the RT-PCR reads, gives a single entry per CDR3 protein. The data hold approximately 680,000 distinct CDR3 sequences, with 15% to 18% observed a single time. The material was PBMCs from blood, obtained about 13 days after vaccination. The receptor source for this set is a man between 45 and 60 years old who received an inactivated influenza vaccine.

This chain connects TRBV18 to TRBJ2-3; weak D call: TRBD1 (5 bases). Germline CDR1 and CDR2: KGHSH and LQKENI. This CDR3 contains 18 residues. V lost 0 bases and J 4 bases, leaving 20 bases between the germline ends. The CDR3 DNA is TGTGCCAGCTCACCACCGGCAGGGAAGGGTCTATCTGCAGATACGCAGTATTTT. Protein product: CASSPPAGKGLSADTQYF.

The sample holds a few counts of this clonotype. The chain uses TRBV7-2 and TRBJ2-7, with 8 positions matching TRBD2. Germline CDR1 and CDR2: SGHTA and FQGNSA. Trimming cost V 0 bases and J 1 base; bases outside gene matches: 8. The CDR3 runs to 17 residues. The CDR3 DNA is TGTGCCAGCAGCTTAGCGTTCGGGGCTAGCGGGTCCTACGAGCAGTACTTC. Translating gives CASSLAFGASGSYEQYF.

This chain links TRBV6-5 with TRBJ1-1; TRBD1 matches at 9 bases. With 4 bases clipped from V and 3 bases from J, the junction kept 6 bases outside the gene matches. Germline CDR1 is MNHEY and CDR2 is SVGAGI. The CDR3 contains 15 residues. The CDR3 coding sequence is TGTGCCAGCAGTTGGAAAGGACAGGGGTACACTGAAGCTTTCTTT. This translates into CASSWKGQGYTEAFF.

This chain's CDR3 is CASRETSEETGELFF. The CDR3 DNA reads as TGCGCCAGCAGAGAGACTAGCGAAGAGACCGGGGAGCTGTTTTTT. The gene calls are TRBV4-1 and TRBJ2-2; 8 bases line up with TRBD2. This CDR3 contains 15 residues. CDR1 and CDR2 from the germline V gene are MGHRA and YSYEKL. V shed 6 bases, J shed 5 bases, and the junction held 8 bases outside the gene matches.

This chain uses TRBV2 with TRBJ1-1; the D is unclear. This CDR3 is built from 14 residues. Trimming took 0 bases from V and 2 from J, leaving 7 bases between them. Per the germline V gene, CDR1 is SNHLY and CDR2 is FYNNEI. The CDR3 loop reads CASSEALHNTEAFF. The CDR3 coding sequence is TGTGCCAGCAGTGAAGCGCTTCACAACACTGAAGCTTTCTTT.

The chain's CDR3 is CSVEAGTIYF. The CDR3 DNA reads TGCAGCGTTGAGGCAGGCACCATATATTTT. The chain employs TRBV29-1 and TRBJ1-3; D remains unclear. CDR1 SQVTM and CDR2 ANQGSEA come from the germline V gene. V was trimmed by 3 bases and J by 9 bases, leaving 6 bases between them. The CDR3 loop spans 10 amino acids.

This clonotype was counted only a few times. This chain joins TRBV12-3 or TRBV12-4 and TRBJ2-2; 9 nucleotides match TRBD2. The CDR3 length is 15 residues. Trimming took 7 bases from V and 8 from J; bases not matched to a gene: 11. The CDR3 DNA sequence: TGTGCCAGCAAGGGTCTAGCGGGAAGAGGTGGGGAGCTGTTTTTT. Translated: CASKGLAGRGGELFF.

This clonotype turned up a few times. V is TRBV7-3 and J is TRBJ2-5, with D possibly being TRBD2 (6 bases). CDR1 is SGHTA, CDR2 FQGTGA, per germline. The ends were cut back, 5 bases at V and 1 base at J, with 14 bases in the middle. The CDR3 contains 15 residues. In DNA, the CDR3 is TGTGCCAGCAGCCGCTCCGGACTACCCCAAGAGACCCAGTACTTC. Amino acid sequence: CASSRSGLPQETQYF.

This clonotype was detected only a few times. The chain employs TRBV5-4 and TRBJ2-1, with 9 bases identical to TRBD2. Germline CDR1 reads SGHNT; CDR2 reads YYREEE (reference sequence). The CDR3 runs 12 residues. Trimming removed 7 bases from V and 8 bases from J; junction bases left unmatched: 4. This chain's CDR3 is CASRGGAYEQFF. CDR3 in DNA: TGTGCCAGCCGCGGGGGGGCGTATGAGCAGTTCTTC.

The CDR3 region is CASSQGAQGGTEAFF. As DNA, the CDR3 is TGTGCCAGCAGCCAGGGGGCTCAGGGTGGCACTGAAGCTTTCTTT. This chain joins TRBV4-2 and TRBJ1-1, with D possibly matching TRBD1 (6 bases). The CDR3 covers 15 residues. Germline values: CDR1 LGHNA, CDR2 YNFKEQ. V lost 3 bases and J lost 4, with 15 bases in between.